This entry describes one T cell receptor (beta chain). The antigen is undetermined. The data derive from a study of T cells expressing NK-cell markers. For the study at large: With respect to HCMV, seven of the eight sequenced donors were seropositive, and one was seronegative. Overall study results and limits: Uncertainty persisted over the HCMV specificity of expanded NKG2C+ T cell clones. More than 5 donors had dominant NKG2C+ clonotypes that comprised about 1.0-7.5% of their CD8+ T cells. Where several donors were concerned, these clonotypes also led the CD3+CD56-NKG2C+ fraction.

TCRdb reanalyzed the 5' RACE reads and collapses them to one entry per CDR3 protein, without DNA. The ten most abundant clones cover 1.4% of a sample with about 460,000 distinct CDR3 sequences. This CDR3 spans 16 amino acids. Germline lookup yields CDR1 DFQATT and CDR2 SNEGSKA (reference sequence). The specimen sequenced was blood T cells: a sorted CD56 or NKG2C T cell subset, CD4+ or CD8+ T cells, or bulk PBMC T cells (not recorded which). The chain joins TRBV20-1 to TRBJ1-5; TCRdb returns TRBD1, unconfirmable since there is no DNA. The receptor comes from a woman between 50 and 59 years old in good health. CDR3 residues: CSASPSGTASNQPQHF.